This TCR beta chain was found in a study of shared clonotypes between healthy human individuals. Across the whole study: CD4 naive and memory got three plates each, CD8 naive two, CD8 memory one. Whole-study findings and limits: Memory subsets generally showed smaller estimated richness than naive subsets did.

CD45RO-negative, CCR7-positively selected cells formed the naive CD8 fraction, excluding terminally differentiated effector memory CD45RA+ cells. Germline V lookup: CDR1 SEHNR, CDR2 FQNEAQ (reference sequence). Trimming cost V 5 bases and J 2 bases, with 13 bases left between them. CDR3 size: 14 residues. This clone came up once. Its matching antigen is unknown. This CDR3 is also generated by other DNA sequences in the sample. Samples underwent the assay at deep level. TCRdb keeps only in-frame clones here, not all; method: immunoSEQ multiplex PCR. The data show about 2.2 million clones, just over 90% seen once.

The sequenced sample was naive CD8+ T cells from PBMCs. The sequence was obtained from a man aged 18 to 30 in good health. Some clones in this sample may be carry-over from other donors' samples. The rearrangement uses TRBV7-9 and TRBJ2-7; D is perhaps TRBD2 (6 bases). CDR3 amino acids: CASSRRDSPYEQYF. In nucleotides, the CDR3 is TGTGCCAGCAGCCGCCGGGACTCTCCCTACGAGCAGTACTTC.